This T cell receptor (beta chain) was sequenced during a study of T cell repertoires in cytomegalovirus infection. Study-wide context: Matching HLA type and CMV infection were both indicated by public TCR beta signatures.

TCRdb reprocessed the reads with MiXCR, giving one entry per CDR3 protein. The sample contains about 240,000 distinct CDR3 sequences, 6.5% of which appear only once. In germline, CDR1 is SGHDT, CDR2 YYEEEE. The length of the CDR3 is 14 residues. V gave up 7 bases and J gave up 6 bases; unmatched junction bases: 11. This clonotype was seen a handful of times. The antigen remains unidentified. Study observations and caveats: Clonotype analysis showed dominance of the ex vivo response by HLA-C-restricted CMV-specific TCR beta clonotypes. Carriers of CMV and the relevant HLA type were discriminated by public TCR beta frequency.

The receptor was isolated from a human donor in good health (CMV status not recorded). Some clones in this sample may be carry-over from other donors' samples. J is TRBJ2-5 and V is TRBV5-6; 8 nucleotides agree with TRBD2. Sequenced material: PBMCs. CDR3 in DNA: TGTGCCAGCCGTCAGGGACTAGGTGGGCAGACCCAGTACTTC. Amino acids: CASRQGLGGQTQYF.